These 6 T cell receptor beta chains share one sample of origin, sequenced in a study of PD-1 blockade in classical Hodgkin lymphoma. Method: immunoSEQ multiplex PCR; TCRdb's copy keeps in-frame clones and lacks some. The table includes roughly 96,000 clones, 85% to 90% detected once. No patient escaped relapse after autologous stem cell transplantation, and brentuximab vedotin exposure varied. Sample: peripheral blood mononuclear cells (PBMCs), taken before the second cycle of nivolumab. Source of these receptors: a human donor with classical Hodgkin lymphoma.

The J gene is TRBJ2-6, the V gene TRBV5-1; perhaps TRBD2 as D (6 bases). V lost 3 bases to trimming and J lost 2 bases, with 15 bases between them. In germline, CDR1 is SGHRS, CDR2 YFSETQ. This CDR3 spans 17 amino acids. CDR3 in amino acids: CASSSLGGFTGANVLTF. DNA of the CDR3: TGCGCCAGCAGCTCCTTGGGAGGTTTCACTGGGGCCAACGTCCTGACTTTC. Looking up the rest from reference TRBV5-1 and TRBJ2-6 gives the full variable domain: KAGVTQTPRYLIKTRGQQVTLSCSPISGHRSVSWYQQTPGQGLQFLFEYFSETQRNKGNFPGRFSGRQFSNSRSEMNVSTLELGDSALYLCASSSLGGFTGANVLTFGAGSRLTVL.

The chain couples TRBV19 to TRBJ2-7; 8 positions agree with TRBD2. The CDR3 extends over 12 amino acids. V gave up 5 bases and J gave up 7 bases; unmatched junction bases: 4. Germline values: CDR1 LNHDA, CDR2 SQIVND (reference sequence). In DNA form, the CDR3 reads TGTGCCAGTAGTGCCGGGAGGGGAGAGCAGTACTTC. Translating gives CASSAGRGEQYF.

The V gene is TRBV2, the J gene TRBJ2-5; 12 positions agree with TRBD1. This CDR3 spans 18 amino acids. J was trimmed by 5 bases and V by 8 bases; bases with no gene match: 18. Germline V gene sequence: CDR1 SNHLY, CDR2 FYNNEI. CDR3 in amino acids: CASGGVLPGQGAMETQYF. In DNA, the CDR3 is TGTGCCAGCGGGGGAGTCCTGCCGGGACAGGGGGCGATGGAGACCCAGTACTTC.

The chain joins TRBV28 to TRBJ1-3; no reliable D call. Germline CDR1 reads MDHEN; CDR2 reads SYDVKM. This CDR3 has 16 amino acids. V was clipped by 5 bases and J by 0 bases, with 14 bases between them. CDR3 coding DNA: TGTGCCAGCAGTCTCCGAGGGCCAAGCTCTGGAAACACCATATATTTT. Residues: CASSLRGPSSGNTIYF. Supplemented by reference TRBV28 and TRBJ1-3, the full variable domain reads DVKVTQSSRYLVKRTGEKVFLECVQDMDHENMFWYRQDPGLGLRLIYFSYDVKMKEKGDIPEGYSVSREKKERFSLILESASTNQTSMYLCASSLRGPSSGNTIYFGEGSWLTVV.

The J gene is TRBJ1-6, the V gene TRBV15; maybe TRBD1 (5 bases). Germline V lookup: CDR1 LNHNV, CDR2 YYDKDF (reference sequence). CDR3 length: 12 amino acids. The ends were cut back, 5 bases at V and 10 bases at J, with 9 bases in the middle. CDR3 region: CATSLYRSPLHF. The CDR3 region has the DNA TGTGCCACCAGCCTATACAGGTCACCCCTCCACTTT.

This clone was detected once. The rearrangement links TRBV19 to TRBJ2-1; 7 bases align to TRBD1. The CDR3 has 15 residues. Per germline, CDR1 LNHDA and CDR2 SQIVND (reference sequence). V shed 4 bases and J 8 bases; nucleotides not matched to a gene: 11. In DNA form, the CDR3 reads TGTGCCAGTAGTACCGGACAGGTTTTGGTCTATGAGCAGTTCTTC. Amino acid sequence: CASSTGQVLVYEQFF.